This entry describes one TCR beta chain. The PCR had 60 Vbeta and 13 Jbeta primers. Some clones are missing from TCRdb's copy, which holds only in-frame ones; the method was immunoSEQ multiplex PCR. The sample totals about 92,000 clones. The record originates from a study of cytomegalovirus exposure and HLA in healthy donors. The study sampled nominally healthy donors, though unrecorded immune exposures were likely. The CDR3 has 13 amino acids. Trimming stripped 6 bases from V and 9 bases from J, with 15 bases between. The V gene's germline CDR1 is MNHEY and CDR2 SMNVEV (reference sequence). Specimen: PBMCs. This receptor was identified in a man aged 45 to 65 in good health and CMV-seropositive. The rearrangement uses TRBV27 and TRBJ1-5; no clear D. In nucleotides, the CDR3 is TGTGCCAGCAGCCCAACAATCAATGGGCCCCAGCATTTT. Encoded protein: CASSPTINGPQHF.